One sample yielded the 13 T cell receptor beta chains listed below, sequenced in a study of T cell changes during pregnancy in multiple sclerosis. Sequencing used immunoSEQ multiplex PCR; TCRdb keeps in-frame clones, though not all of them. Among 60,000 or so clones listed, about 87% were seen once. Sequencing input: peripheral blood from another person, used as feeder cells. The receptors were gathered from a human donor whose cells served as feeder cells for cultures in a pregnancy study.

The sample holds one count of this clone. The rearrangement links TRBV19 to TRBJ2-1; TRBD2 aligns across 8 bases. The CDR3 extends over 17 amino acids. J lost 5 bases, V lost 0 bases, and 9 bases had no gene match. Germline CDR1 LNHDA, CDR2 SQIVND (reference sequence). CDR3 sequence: CASSIDFGTRGHNEQFF. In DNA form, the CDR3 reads TGTGCCAGTAGTATAGATTTCGGGACTAGAGGGCACAATGAGCAGTTCTTC.

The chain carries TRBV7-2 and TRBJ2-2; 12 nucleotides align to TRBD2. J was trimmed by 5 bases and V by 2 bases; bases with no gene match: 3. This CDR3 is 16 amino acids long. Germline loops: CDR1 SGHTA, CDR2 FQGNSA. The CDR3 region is CASSLTSGRSTGELFF. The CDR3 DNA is TGTGCCAGCAGCTTAACTAGCGGGAGGTCGACCGGGGAGCTGTTTTTT.

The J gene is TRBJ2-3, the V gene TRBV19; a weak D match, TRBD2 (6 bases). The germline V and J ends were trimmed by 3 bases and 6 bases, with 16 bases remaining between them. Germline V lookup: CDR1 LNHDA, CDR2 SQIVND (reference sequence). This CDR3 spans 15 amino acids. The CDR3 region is CASSIGGSAGDTQYF. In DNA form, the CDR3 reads TGTGCCAGTAGTATTGGGGGGAGCGCTGGGGATACGCAGTATTTT.

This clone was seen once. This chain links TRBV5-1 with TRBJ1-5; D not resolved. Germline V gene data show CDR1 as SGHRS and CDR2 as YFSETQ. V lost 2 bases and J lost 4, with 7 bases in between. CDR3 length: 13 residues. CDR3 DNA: TGCGCCAGCAGCTTTGGAGGTAATCAGCCCCAGCATTTT. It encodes CASSFGGNQPQHF.

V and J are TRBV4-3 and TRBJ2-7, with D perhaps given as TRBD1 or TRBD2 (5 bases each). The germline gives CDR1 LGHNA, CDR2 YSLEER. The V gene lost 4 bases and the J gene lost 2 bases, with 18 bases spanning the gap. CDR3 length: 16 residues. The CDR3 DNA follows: TGCGCCAGCAGCCCCGACCGTTGGGGGTCGGCCTACGAGCAGTACTTC. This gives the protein CASSPDRWGSAYEQYF.

The CDR3 DNA reads as TGTGCCAGCAGAAAGTCAACCGGTCAGCCCCAGCATTTT. It is translated as CASRKSTGQPQHF. The chain combines TRBV6-6 with TRBJ1-5; D gene ambiguous. The CDR3 runs 13 residues. Trimming cost V 6 bases and J 6 bases, with 12 bases left between them. Germline V gives CDR1 MNHNY, CDR2 SVGAGI (reference sequence).

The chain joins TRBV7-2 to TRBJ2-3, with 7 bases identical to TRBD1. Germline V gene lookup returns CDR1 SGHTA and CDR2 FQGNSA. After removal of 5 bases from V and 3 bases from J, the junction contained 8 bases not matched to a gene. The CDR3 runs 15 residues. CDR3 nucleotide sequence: TGTGCCAGCAGCCCCCGACAGGGTAGAACAGATACGCAGTATTTT. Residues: CASSPRQGRTDTQYF.

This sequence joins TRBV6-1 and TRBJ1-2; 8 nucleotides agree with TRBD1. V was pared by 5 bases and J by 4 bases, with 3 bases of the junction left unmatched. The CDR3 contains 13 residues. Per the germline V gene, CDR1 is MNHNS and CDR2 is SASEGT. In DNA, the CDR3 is TGTGCCAGCAGTCTTCAGGGGGCCTATGGCTACACCTTC. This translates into CASSLQGAYGYTF.

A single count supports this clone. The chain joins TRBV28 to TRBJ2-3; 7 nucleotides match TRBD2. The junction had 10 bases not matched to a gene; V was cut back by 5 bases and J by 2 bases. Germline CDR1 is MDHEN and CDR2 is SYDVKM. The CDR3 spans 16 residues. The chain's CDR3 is CASSLLAGRATDTQYF. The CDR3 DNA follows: TGTGCCAGCAGTCTCCTAGCAGGGAGGGCCACAGATACGCAGTATTTT.

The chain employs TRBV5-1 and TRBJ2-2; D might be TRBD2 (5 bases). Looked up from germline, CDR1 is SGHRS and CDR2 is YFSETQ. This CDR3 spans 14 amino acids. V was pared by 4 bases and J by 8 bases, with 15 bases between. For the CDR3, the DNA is TGCGCCAGCAGCCAGGACTCACGTCAGGGGGAGCTGTTTTTT. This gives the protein CASSQDSRQGELFF.

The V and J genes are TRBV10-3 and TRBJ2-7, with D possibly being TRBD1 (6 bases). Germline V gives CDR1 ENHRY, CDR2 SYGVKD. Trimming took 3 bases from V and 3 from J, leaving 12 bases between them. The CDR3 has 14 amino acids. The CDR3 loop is CAISEGGWNYEQYF. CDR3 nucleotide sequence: TGTGCCATCAGTGAAGGGGGTTGGAACTACGAGCAGTACTTC.

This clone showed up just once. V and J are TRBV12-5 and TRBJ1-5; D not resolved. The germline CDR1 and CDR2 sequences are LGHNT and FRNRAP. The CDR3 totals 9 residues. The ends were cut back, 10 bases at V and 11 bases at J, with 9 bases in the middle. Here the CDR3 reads CATPASQHF. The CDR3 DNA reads TGTGCTACCCCGGCGTCCCAGCATTTT.

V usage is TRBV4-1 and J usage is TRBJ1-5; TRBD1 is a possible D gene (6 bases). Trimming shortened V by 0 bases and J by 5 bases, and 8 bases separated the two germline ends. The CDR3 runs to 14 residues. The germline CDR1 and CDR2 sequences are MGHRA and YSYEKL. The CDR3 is CASSQEYRDQPQHF. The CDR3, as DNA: TGCGCCAGCAGCCAAGAATACAGGGATCAGCCCCAGCATTTT.